The 21 T cell receptor beta chains reported below all come from one sample, sequenced in a study of cytomegalovirus exposure and HLA in healthy donors. 13 Jbeta primers and 60 Vbeta primers were used for the PCR. Only in-frame clones appear in the TCRdb table, and some are missing; sequencing was by immunoSEQ multiplex PCR. Of about 160,000 clones in the sample, more than 60% were seen once. The sample consisted of PBMCs. The receptor source for this set is a woman aged 25 to 39 in good health and CMV-seronegative.

The chain joins TRBV6-6 to TRBJ2-7; 7 bases fit TRBD2. The CDR3 is 13 amino acids. The germline gives CDR1 MNHNY, CDR2 SVGAGI (reference sequence). V lost 6 bases to trimming and J lost 2 bases; unmatched junction nucleotides: 4. The CDR3 nucleotides read TGTGCCAGCAGCCCCGGGACTACCTACGAGCAGTACTTC. Translation gives CASSPGTTYEQYF.

This clone was seen only a few times. The chain combines TRBV5-1 with TRBJ1-1; TRBD1 might be the D (5 bases). Germline assignment: CDR1 SGHRS and CDR2 YFSETQ. The CDR3 is 15 residues long. Deletions cut 4 bases from V and 1 base from J, with 14 bases between. CDR3 protein: CASSPRTTRNTEAFF. Here the CDR3 DNA reads TGCGCCAGCAGCCCAAGGACAACGCGGAACACTGAAGCTTTCTTT.

The chain recombines TRBV7-6 with TRBJ1-1; D unclear. Per the germline V gene, CDR1 is SGHVS and CDR2 is FNYEAQ. V was pared by 3 bases and J by 8 bases, with 16 bases between. The CDR3 is 14 residues long. The CDR3 sequence is CASSLAGLNNEAFF. CDR3 DNA: TGTGCCAGCAGCTTGGCAGGTCTTAACAACGAAGCTTTCTTT.

V is TRBV6-5 and J is TRBJ2-1; the D gene is possibly TRBD2 (5 bases). Germline loops: CDR1 MNHEY, CDR2 SVGAGI. V was clipped by 6 bases and J by 4 bases, with 16 bases between them. The CDR3 sequence is 15 residues long. The CDR3 reads CASSGLRLGYNEQFF. Here the CDR3 DNA reads TGTGCCAGCAGCGGACTCCGATTAGGATACAATGAGCAGTTCTTC.

The chain carries TRBV5-1 and TRBJ2-5; D might be TRBD1 (6 bases). The CDR3 spans 15 residues. The V and J ends lost 3 bases and 5 bases respectively, with 17 bases between them. Per the germline V gene, CDR1 is SGHRS and CDR2 is YFSETQ. CDR3 sequence (DNA): TGCGCCAGCAGCTCTACAGGGAGAGTTGGGGAGACCCAGTACTTC. This sequence encodes CASSSTGRVGETQYF.

The V gene is TRBV7-9, the J gene TRBJ1-1; 7 bases are shared with TRBD1. CDR3 length: 13 amino acids. Trimming cost V 4 bases and J 7 bases; bases outside gene matches: 6. Germline CDR1 reads SEHNR; CDR2 reads FQNEAQ (reference sequence). The CDR3 DNA reads TGTGCCAGCAGCTCGAGACAGGGACTTGAAGCTTTCTTT. It yields the protein CASSSRQGLEAFF.

This chain connects TRBV7-8 to TRBJ2-5; 14 nucleotides agree with TRBD2. The CDR3 is 20 amino acids. Germline-derived CDR1 and CDR2 are SGHVS and FQNEAQ. V was clipped by 1 base and J by 3 bases; unmatched bases: 13. The CDR3 bases are TGTGCCAGCAGCTTAGTGGGTCCCAGTGTGACTAGCGGGGGGGAAGAGACCCAGTACTTC. Translated: CASSLVGPSVTSGGEETQYF.

This chain joins TRBV5-1 and TRBJ1-2; a weak D match, TRBD1 (5 bases). Germline V gene data show CDR1 as SGHRS and CDR2 as YFSETQ. CDR3 length: 13 amino acids. Trimming stripped 4 bases from V and 7 bases from J, with 14 bases between. As DNA, the CDR3 is TGCGCCAGCAGCATACAGGATAATAGTGGCTACACCTTC. It is translated as CASSIQDNSGYTF.

This sequence joins TRBV9 and TRBJ2-5; 12 nucleotides agree with TRBD2. CDR3 length equals 16 residues. J was trimmed by 2 bases and V by 4 bases; bases with no gene match: 6. CDR1 and CDR2 from the germline V gene are SGDLS and YYNGEE. The CDR3 sequence: CASSPTSGGHQETQYF. CDR3 sequence (DNA): TGTGCCAGCAGCCCGACTAGCGGGGGCCATCAAGAGACCCAGTACTTC.

The chain recombines TRBV7-3 with TRBJ2-2; 7 positions match TRBD1. CDR3 length: 15 amino acids. Germline CDR1 is SGHTA and CDR2 is FQGTGA. Trimming cost V 4 bases and J 6 bases; bases outside gene matches: 8. In nucleotides, the CDR3 is TGTGCCAGCAGCTCGCTCGGACAGGATGCCGGGGAGCTGTTTTTT. It is translated as CASSSLGQDAGELFF.

This clone was seen once. The V gene is TRBV28, the J gene TRBJ1-5; 7 nucleotides match TRBD1. The CDR3 covers 17 residues. V lost 4 bases and J lost 0; bases outside the gene matches: 9. CDR1 and CDR2 from the germline V gene are MDHEN and SYDVKM. The CDR3 protein is CASSSAGRGLSNQPQHF. The DNA for the CDR3 is TGTGCCAGCAGTTCGGCCGGAAGGGGGCTTAGCAATCAGCCCCAGCATTTT.

The J gene is TRBJ2-5, the V gene TRBV7-3; weak D call: TRBD2 (7 bases). Germline CDR1 and CDR2: SGHTA and FQGTGA. The CDR3 loop spans 17 amino acids. V lost 0 bases to trimming and J lost 1 base, with 15 bases between them. The CDR3 coding sequence is TGTGCCAGCAGCTTAACGGGAGGGGGGGTCCTCCAAGAGACCCAGTACTTC. This translates into CASSLTGGGVLQETQYF.

This chain joins TRBV29-1 and TRBJ2-3, with D tentatively TRBD2 (6 bases). CDR1 and CDR2 (germline): SQVTM, ANQGSEA. V was trimmed by 4 bases and J by 6 bases, leaving 14 bases between them. The CDR3 is 13 residues long. This CDR3 reads CSVGLDRGDTQYF. DNA for the CDR3: TGCAGCGTTGGGCTCGATCGGGGGGATACGCAGTATTTT.

The chain carries TRBV15 and TRBJ2-3, with TRBD2 matching 11 bases. The V gene end was trimmed by 1 base and the J gene end by 8 bases; junction bases not matched to a gene: 11. CDR1 and CDR2 (germline): LNHNV, YYDKDF (reference sequence). The CDR3 is made up of 17 amino acids. CDR3 region: CATSRAGTSGLRGTQYF. Written as DNA, the CDR3 is TGTGCCACCAGCAGAGCCGGGACTAGCGGCCTCAGGGGTACGCAGTATTTT.

The chain combines TRBV7-9 with TRBJ1-1, with D unresolved. CDR1 is SEHNR and CDR2 is FQNEAQ in the germline V gene (reference sequence). This CDR3 is built from 13 residues. With 5 bases removed from V and 0 bases from J, the gap between germline ends came to 7 bases. This CDR3 reads CASSLSMNTEAFF. DNA of the CDR3: TGTGCCAGCAGCCTATCCATGAACACTGAAGCTTTCTTT.

The V and J genes are TRBV11-2 and TRBJ2-7; 8 positions match TRBD1. The germline CDR1 and CDR2 sequences are SGHAT and FQNNGV. Trimming at V came to 1 base and at J to 3 bases, leaving 8 bases not matched to a gene. The CDR3 runs 16 residues. CDR3 in amino acids: CASSLGQGTGHYEQYF. The CDR3 coding sequence is TGTGCCAGCAGCTTAGGTCAGGGGACAGGTCACTACGAGCAGTACTTC.

The V and J genes are TRBV6-1 and TRBJ1-6, with D unclear. The CDR3 sequence is 12 residues long. The germline CDR1 and CDR2 sequences are MNHNS and SASEGT. V was shortened by 7 bases and J by 8 bases, with 9 bases between the two germline ends. Here the CDR3 reads CASKYQDSPLHF. CDR3 DNA: TGTGCCAGCAAGTATCAGGATTCACCCCTCCACTTT.

To note about this clone: Other DNA sequences within the sample encode an identical CDR3. The rearrangement links TRBV30 to TRBJ1-1; D remains unclear. V dropped 2 bases and J dropped 2 bases, with 3 bases sitting between them. The CDR3 length is 11 residues. The germline CDR1 and CDR2 sequences are GTSNPN and SVGIG (reference sequence). This chain's CDR3 is CAWSLNTEAFF. CDR3 sequence (DNA): TGTGCCTGGAGTCTCAACACTGAAGCTTTCTTT.

V is TRBV28 and J is TRBJ2-5, with 11 bases that match TRBD2. The DNA end is more similar to TRBJ2-7, so the J call may be wrong. CDR3 length: 17 amino acids. Germline CDR1 and CDR2: MDHEN and SYDVKM. CDR3: CASSAPSGGPSSYEQYF. The CDR3 nucleotides read TGTGCCAGCAGCGCCCCTAGCGGGGGGCCTAGCTCCTACGAGCAGTACTTC.

The V call is TRBV5-1, the J call TRBJ2-7, with 10 nucleotides matching TRBD1. This CDR3 is 15 amino acids long. V dropped 5 bases and J dropped 2; count of bases not matched to a gene: 7. The germline CDR1 and CDR2 sequences are SGHRS and YFSETQ. The CDR3 DNA sequence: TGCGCCAGCAGGCCCTGGACAGGGGGAGCCTACGAGCAGTACTTC. It yields the protein CASRPWTGGAYEQYF.

Here the CDR3 reads CASSRTGVEGETQYF. As DNA, the CDR3 is TGTGCCAGCAGCCGGACAGGGGTGGAAGGTGAGACCCAGTACTTC. This chain connects TRBV5-6 to TRBJ2-5; 9 bases are a match to TRBD1. The ends lost 4 bases at V and 5 bases at J; junction bases unmatched: 9. Germline V gene data show CDR1 as SGHDT and CDR2 as YYEEEE. The CDR3 spans 15 residues.